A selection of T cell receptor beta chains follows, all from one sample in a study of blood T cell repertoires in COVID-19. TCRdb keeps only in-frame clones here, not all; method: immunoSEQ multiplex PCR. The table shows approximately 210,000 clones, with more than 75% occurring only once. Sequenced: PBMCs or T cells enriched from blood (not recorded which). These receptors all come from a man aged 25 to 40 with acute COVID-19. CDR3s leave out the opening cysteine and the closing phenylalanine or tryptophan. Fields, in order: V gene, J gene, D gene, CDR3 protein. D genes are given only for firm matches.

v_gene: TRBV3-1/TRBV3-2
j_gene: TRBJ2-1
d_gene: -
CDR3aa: ASSPRDSTYNEQF

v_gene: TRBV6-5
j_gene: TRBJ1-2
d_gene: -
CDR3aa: ASTGGTAGYT

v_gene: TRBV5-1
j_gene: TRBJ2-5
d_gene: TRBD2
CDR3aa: ASSFRDYQETQY

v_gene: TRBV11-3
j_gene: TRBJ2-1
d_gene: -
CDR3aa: ASSPDEGIEQF

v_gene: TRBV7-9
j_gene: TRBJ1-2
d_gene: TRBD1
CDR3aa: ATEGQGYGYT

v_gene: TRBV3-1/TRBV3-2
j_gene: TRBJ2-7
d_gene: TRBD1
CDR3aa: ASSQLRFGQGTEQY

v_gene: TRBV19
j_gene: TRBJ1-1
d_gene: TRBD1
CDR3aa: ASRGQAENTEAF

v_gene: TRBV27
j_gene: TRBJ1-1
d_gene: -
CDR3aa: ASSFGGNTEAF

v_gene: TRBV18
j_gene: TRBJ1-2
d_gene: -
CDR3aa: ASSPADGTASYGYT

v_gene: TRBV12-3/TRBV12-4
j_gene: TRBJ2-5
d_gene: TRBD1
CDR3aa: ASSPGGTETQY

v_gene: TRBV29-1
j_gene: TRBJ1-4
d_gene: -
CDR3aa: SVEDPGGNEKLF

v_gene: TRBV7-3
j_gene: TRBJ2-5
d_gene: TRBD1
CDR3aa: ASSSNSGTGGTQY

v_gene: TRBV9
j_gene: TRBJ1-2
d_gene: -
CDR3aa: ASSGYRAYGYT